These T cell receptor beta chains were read from a single sample in a study of T cell responses to AZD1222 COVID-19 vaccine. The method was immunoSEQ multiplex PCR; TCRdb's version includes in-frame clones alone and lacks a portion of them. The sample records about 270,000 clones, 90% to 95% being singletons. The sample here was peripheral blood, taken 28 days after the second AZD1222 dose. Source of these receptors: an adult who received the AZD1222 COVID-19 vaccine. Each CDR3 is given with its conserved first and last residue. A D gene is named only where the DNA matches it firmly. Clone size is given for some rows only: seen once, a few or many times, or a class if the clone is expanded.

TRBJ2-1 | 16 | TRBD1 | . | TRBV9 | CASSPNLGTGYNEQFF | TGTGCCAGCAGCCCCAACCTGGGGACAGGCTACAATGAGCAGTTCTTC
TRBJ2-5 | 16 | . | . | TRBV3-1/TRBV3-2 | CASSQTRGGGQETQYF | TGTGCCAGCAGCCAAACGCGAGGGGGTGGCCAAGAGACCCAGTACTTC
TRBJ2-2 | 14 | TRBD2 | . | TRBV7-9 | CASSPRGEYGELFF | TGTGCCAGCAGCCCCCGGGGGGAATACGGGGAGCTGTTTTTT
TRBJ1-4 | 15 | . | . | TRBV2 | CASRPGQATNEKLFF | TGTGCCAGCAGACCGGGACAAGCAACTAATGAAAAACTGTTTTTT
TRBJ1-5 | 13 | . | . | TRBV4-2 | CASSQNPGGPQHF | TGTGCCAGCAGCCAAAATCCCGGAGGGCCCCAGCATTTT
TRBJ1-2 | 14 | . | . | TRBV19 | CASSMGQGYYGYTF | TGTGCCAGTAGTATGGGGCAGGGTTACTATGGCTACACCTTC
TRBJ2-7 | 12 | . | . | TRBV3-1/TRBV3-2 | CASSQLLGEQYF | TGTGCCAGCAGCCAACTATTAGGGGAGCAGTACTTC
TRBJ1-4 | 15 | . | once | TRBV4-2 | CASSQAGHSNEKLFF | TGTGCCAGCAGCCAAGCGGGACACAGTAATGAAAAACTGTTTTTT
TRBJ2-6 | 12 | . | few | TRBV29-1 | CSVSDGANVLTF | TGCAGCGTTTCCGACGGGGCCAACGTCCTGACTTTC
TRBJ2-1 | 16 | . | . | TRBV9 | CASSQYPVPPYNEQFF | TGTGCCAGCAGCCAGTACCCGGTCCCCCCCTACAATGAGCAGTTCTTC
TRBJ2-3 | 15 | TRBD2 | . | TRBV5-1 | CASSPSGISTDTQYF | TGCGCCAGCAGCCCTAGCGGCATTAGCACAGATACGCAGTATTTT
TRBJ2-3 | 16 | . | . | TRBV14 | CASSQGHIQGIDTQYF | TGTGCCAGCAGCCAAGGTCACATCCAGGGGATAGATACGCAGTATTTT
TRBJ2-6 | 15 | . | . | TRBV28 | CASSLFPPGANVLTF | TGTGCCAGCAGTTTATTCCCCCCTGGGGCCAACGTCCTGACTTTC
TRBJ2-3 | 15 | . | . | TRBV24-1 | CATSDPLRGADTQYF | TGTGCCACCAGTGATCCCCTAAGGGGGGCAGATACGCAGTATTTT
TRBJ1-3 | 13 | . | . | TRBV3-1/TRBV3-2 | CASSLLSGNTIYF | TGTGCCAGCAGCCTCCTCTCTGGAAACACCATATATTTT
TRBJ2-7 | 13 | . | few | TRBV6-5 | CASSRPRADEQYF | TGTGCCAGCAGTCGGCCTCGGGCGGACGAGCAGTACTTC
TRBJ1-1 | 14 | . | . | TRBV5-1 | CASSPGGGYTEAFF | TGCGCCAGCAGCCCGGGAGGGGGGTACACTGAAGCTTTCTTT
TRBJ2-7 | 14 | . | . | TRBV5-1 | CASSLEWGSYEQYF | TGCGCCAGCAGCTTGGAGTGGGGGTCCTACGAGCAGTACTTC
TRBJ1-2 | 16 | TRBD1 | . | TRBV3-1/TRBV3-2 | CASSQIGQGARYGYTF | TGTGCCAGCAGCCAGATCGGACAGGGGGCTAGGTATGGCTACACCTTC
TRBJ1-1 | 15 | . | . | TRBV7-2 | CASSLVGGGYTEAFF | TGTGCCAGCAGCTTAGTCGGGGGGGGGTACACTGAAGCTTTCTTT
TRBJ2-7 | 14 | . | once | TRBV3-1/TRBV3-2 | CASSPLGQAGEQYF | TGTGCCAGCAGCCCGTTGGGCCAAGCGGGCGAGCAGTACTTC
TRBJ2-7 | 18 | TRBD2 | . | TRBV7-2 | CASSSGILSGRPPYEQYF | TGTGCCAGCAGCTCTGGAATTCTAAGCGGGAGGCCGCCCTACGAGCAGTACTTC
TRBJ2-3 | 17 | TRBD2 | . | TRBV7-9 | CASSSGLAGPPTDTQYF | TGTGCCAGCAGCTCCGGGCTAGCGGGACCCCCCACAGATACGCAGTATTTT
TRBJ2-7 | 15 | TRBD2 | once | TRBV19 | CASSIRLAVSYEQYF | TGTGCCAGTAGTATTAGGCTAGCGGTCTCCTACGAGCAGTACTTC
TRBJ2-1 | 15 | . | . | TRBV5-1 | CASSLGGTTYNEQFF | TGCGCCAGCAGCTTGGGAGGGACCACCTACAATGAGCAGTTCTTC
TRBJ1-6 | 14 | . | . | TRBV27 | CASSFLTRESPLHF | TGTGCCAGCAGTTTCTTAACCAGGGAGTCACCCCTCCACTTT